This TCR beta chain is drawn from a study of cytomegalovirus exposure and HLA in healthy donors. Findings and caveats of the study: Roughly uniform sequencing depth across donors was assumed, possibly incorrectly.

On this clone itself: Its target is not known.

The PCR contained 60 Vbeta and 13 Jbeta primers. The method was immunoSEQ multiplex PCR; TCRdb's version includes in-frame clones alone and lacks a portion of them. The sample yields 150,000 or so clones, around four fifths seen once. CDR1 and CDR2 (germline): SGHTA, FQGNSA. The ends were cut back, 5 bases at V and 2 bases at J, with 22 bases in the middle. This CDR3 comprises 17 residues. Source material: PBMCs. V gene TRBV7-2 combines with J gene TRBJ2-7; D may be TRBD1 (6 bases). The source is a man between 18 and 29 years old in good health and CMV-seronegative. CDR3 coding DNA: TGTGCCAGCAGCCCGAACCACTACAGGGACGTTCCCTACGAGCAGTACTTC. Translating gives CASSPNHYRDVPYEQYF.